The 19 T cell receptor beta chains in this list originate from one sample, sequenced in a study of blood T cell repertoires in COVID-19. The data were produced by immunoSEQ multiplex PCR, yet TCRdb's version contains in-frame clones alone and is incomplete. There are 200,000 to 250,000 clones in the sample; about 90% occur only once, and roughly 3% lies in the top ten. The material sequenced was peripheral blood. Every receptor here comes from a young man with COVID-19, enrolled during active disease.

The CDR3 loop is CASSQKAIGLGYTF. The DNA for the CDR3 is TGCGCCAGCAGCCAAAAAGCTATCGGACTTGGCTACACCTTC. The chain links TRBV4-1 to TRBJ1-2, with D unclear. Germline CDR1 reads MGHRA; CDR2 reads YSYEKL. Trimming pared 2 bases from V and 7 bases from J, leaving 14 bases between. The CDR3 spans 14 residues.

The V call is TRBV28, the J call TRBJ2-7; TRBD2 agrees at 16 bases. V was pared by 7 bases and J by 4 bases, with 13 bases of the junction left unmatched. Germline values: CDR1 MDHEN, CDR2 SYDVKM. The CDR3 is 18 residues long. Here the CDR3 DNA reads TGTGCCAGCACCCGCGGAGGGACTAGCGGGAGGGCCGGATACGAGCAGTACTTC. This gives the protein CASTRGGTSGRAGYEQYF.

The gene calls are TRBV4-3 and TRBJ1-3; 9 bases fit TRBD1. Germline V gene lookup returns CDR1 LGHNA and CDR2 YSLEER. The CDR3 totals 15 residues. The ends lost 8 bases at V and 8 bases at J; junction bases unmatched: 13. CDR3 region: CASSPGDRVADTIYF. The CDR3 nucleotides are TGCGCCAGCTCGCCGGGGGACAGGGTAGCAGACACCATATATTTT.

This chain connects TRBV3-1 (or the pseudogene TRBV3-2) to TRBJ2-7, with a possible D match to TRBD1 (6 bases). Trimming pared 1 base from V and 2 bases from J, leaving 18 bases between. Germline assignment: CDR1 LGHDT and CDR2 YNNKEL (reference sequence). The length of the CDR3 is 17 residues. The CDR3 sequence is CASSQGRSTGSTYEQYF. The CDR3 DNA reads TGTGCCAGCAGCCAAGGACGATCGACAGGTTCCACCTACGAGCAGTACTTC.

The chain couples TRBV24-1 to TRBJ2-3; tentative D call: TRBD2 (5 bases). V lost 5 bases and J 4 bases, leaving 9 bases between the germline ends. Looked up from germline, CDR1 is KGHDR and CDR2 is SFDVKD. The CDR3 totals 13 residues. The CDR3, as DNA: TGTGCCACCAGTGTAGCGAGGGCAGATACGCAGTATTTT. Translation gives CATSVARADTQYF.

The rearrangement joins TRBV6-2 or TRBV6-3 to TRBJ1-2, with 7 bases that match TRBD1. Unmatched junction bases numbered 4, after V lost 5 bases and J lost 4 bases. Germline CDR1 and CDR2: MNHEY and SVGEGT. The CDR3 has 13 residues. The CDR3 here is CASSQGESYGYTF. CDR3 sequence (DNA): TGTGCCAGCAGTCAGGGGGAGAGCTATGGCTACACCTTC.

V usage is TRBV9 and J usage is TRBJ2-3; D uncertain. Deletions cut 2 bases from V and 3 bases from J, with 4 bases between. CDR1 and CDR2 (germline): SGDLS, YYNGEE. This CDR3 region has 12 residues. CDR3 in DNA: TGTGCCAGCAGCGTCAGTACAGATACGCAGTATTTT. Encoded protein: CASSVSTDTQYF.

This clone was observed a few times. V is TRBV18 and J is TRBJ2-3; no reliable D call. Germline V gene lookup returns CDR1 KGHSH and CDR2 LQKENI. This CDR3 is 15 amino acids long. V was cut by 5 bases and J by 1 base, with 13 bases left in between. CDR3 DNA sequence: TGTGCCAGCTCAAACGAGTTGACTGGCACAGATACGCAGTATTTT. Its protein product is CASSNELTGTDTQYF.

This sequence joins TRBV7-3 and TRBJ2-3; 11 nucleotides match TRBD2. After removal of 5 bases from V and 0 bases from J, the junction contained 7 bases not matched to a gene. This CDR3 spans 17 amino acids. The germline V gene has CDR1 SGHTA and CDR2 FQGTGA. The DNA of the CDR3 is TGTGCCAGCAGCCTAGCGGGGGGCTCCGGTAGCACAGATACGCAGTATTTT. Translating it yields CASSLAGGSGSTDTQYF.

This chain links TRBV7-9 with TRBJ2-7, with TRBD1 matching over 8 bases. With 3 bases clipped from V and 1 base from J, the junction kept 2 bases outside the gene matches. Germline V gene data show CDR1 as SEHNR and CDR2 as FQNEAQ (reference sequence). CDR3 size: 14 residues. The CDR3 nucleotides read TGTGCCAGCAGCTTTGGACAGGGTTCCTACGAGCAGTACTTC. It yields the protein CASSFGQGSYEQYF.

The chain links TRBV6-5 to TRBJ2-7, with D perhaps matching TRBD1 (5 bases). The CDR3 totals 15 residues. V lost 0 bases and J lost 7, with 16 bases in between. The V gene's germline CDR1 is MNHEY and CDR2 SVGAGI. CDR3 sequence reads: CASSYSRQVNREQYF. As DNA, the CDR3 is TGTGCCAGCAGTTACTCGAGGCAGGTGAACAGGGAGCAGTACTTC.

This clone was seen only a few times. The genes are TRBV7-9 and TRBJ2-1, with 12 bases fitting TRBD2. V trimming: 2 bases; J trimming: 3 bases; junction bases outside the gene matches: 5. Germline V CDR1 and CDR2: SEHNR, FQNEAQ (reference sequence). The CDR3 consists of 17 residues. The CDR3 sequence is CASSLYASGRDYNEQFF. The CDR3 DNA reads as TGTGCCAGCAGCTTATATGCTAGCGGGAGGGACTACAATGAGCAGTTCTTC.

In nucleotides, the CDR3 is TGTGCCAGCAGTGACAGGGGCTATAATTCACCCCTCCACTTT. Translating gives CASSDRGYNSPLHF. V usage is TRBV6-4 and J usage is TRBJ1-6, with D possibly TRBD1 on 5 matching bases. CDR1 is MRHNA and CDR2 is SNTAGT in the germline V gene. Trimming pared 2 bases from V and 3 bases from J, leaving 5 bases between. This CDR3 has 14 residues.

This clone was detected only once. The rearrangement uses TRBV11-1 and TRBJ2-2; tentatively, D is TRBD2 (5 bases). This CDR3 is built from 14 residues. The V and J ends lost 5 bases and 2 bases respectively, with 9 bases between them. Germline CDR1 is SGHAT and CDR2 is FQDESV (reference sequence). The DNA of the CDR3 is TGTGCCAGCAGCAGACGGACTAACACCGGGGAGCTGTTTTTT. This sequence encodes CASSRRTNTGELFF.

This clone showed up just once. The rearrangement uses TRBV18 and TRBJ1-1, with a weak D call TRBD1 (6 bases). The germline CDR1 and CDR2 sequences are KGHSH and LQKENI. Trimming shortened V by 0 bases and J by 6 bases, and 14 bases separated the two germline ends. The CDR3 loop spans 15 amino acids. This CDR3 reads CASSPPSRGWSEAFF. In DNA, the CDR3 is TGTGCCAGCTCACCACCGTCAAGGGGGTGGTCTGAAGCTTTCTTT.

The chain uses TRBV5-1 and TRBJ2-7; TRBD2 agrees at 13 bases. V gave up 0 bases and J gave up 1 base; unmatched junction bases: 4. Per germline, CDR1 SGHRS and CDR2 YFSETQ. This CDR3 has 17 amino acids. CDR3 loop: CASSLGLAGGRSYEQYF. For the CDR3, the DNA is TGCGCCAGCAGCTTGGGACTAGCGGGAGGCCGTTCCTACGAGCAGTACTTC.

This sequence joins TRBV27 and TRBJ2-3; 9 bases line up with TRBD2. Germline lookup yields CDR1 MNHEY and CDR2 SMNVEV (reference sequence). The ends lost 4 bases at V and 5 bases at J; junction bases unmatched: 7. This CDR3 contains 15 residues. The CDR3 DNA is TGTGCCAGCAGTTCAGGCGGGAGGGTGGTAGATACGCAGTATTTT. Translating gives CASSSGGRVVDTQYF.

The chain joins TRBV12-1 to TRBJ2-2; the table assigns TRBD2, which was not confirmed against the DNA. TRBV12-1 represents a pseudogene. The CDR3 is 19 amino acids. The DNA for the CDR3 is TGTGCCAGCAGCCTAATAGCGGGAGGGCCGCTGACGAACACCGGGGAGCTGTTTTTT. As protein: CASSLIAGGPLTNTGELFF.

This rearrangement joins TRBV20-1 to TRBJ2-5; TRBD1 agrees at 8 bases. The length of the CDR3 is 14 residues. V dropped 3 bases and J dropped 4; count of bases not matched to a gene: 7. Germline assignment: CDR1 DFQATT and CDR2 SNEGSKA (reference sequence). CDR3: CSASTRQGSETQYF. In DNA, the CDR3 is TGCAGTGCTAGTACCCGACAGGGGTCAGAGACCCAGTACTTC.